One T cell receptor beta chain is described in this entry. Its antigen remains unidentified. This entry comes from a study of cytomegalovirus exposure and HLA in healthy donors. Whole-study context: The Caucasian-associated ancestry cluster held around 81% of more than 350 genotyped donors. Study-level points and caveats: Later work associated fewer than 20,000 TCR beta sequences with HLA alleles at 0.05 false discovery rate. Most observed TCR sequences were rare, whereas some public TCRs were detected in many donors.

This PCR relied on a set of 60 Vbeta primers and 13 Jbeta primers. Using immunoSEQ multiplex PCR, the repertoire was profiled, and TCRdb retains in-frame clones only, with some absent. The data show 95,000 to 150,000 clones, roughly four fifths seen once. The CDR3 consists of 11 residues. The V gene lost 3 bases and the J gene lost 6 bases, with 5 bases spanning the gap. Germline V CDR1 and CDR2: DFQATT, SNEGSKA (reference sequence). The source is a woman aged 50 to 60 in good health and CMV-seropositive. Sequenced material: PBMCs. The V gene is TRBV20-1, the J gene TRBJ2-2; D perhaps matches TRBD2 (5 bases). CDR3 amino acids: CSASGAGELFF. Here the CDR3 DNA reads TGCAGTGCTAGCGGGGCCGGGGAGCTGTTTTTT.